The 32 T cell receptor beta chains given below trace back to one sample, sequenced in a study of T cells expressing NK-cell markers. Using the 5' RACE reads, TCRdb records one entry per CDR3 protein without DNA. The listing contains about 150,000 distinct CDR3 sequences. The specimen sequenced was blood T cells: a sorted CD56 or NKG2C T cell subset, CD4+ or CD8+ T cells, or bulk PBMC T cells (not recorded which). These receptors all come from a man younger than 35 in good health.

The rearrangement uses TRBV4-1 and TRBJ2-3; lacking DNA, the TRBD2 call made by TCRdb goes unchecked. The CDR3 consists of 15 residues. The germline CDR1 and CDR2 sequences are MGHRA and YSYEKL. This CDR3 reads CASSQGRGATDTQYF.

The V and J genes are TRBV27 and TRBJ2-4; TCRdb lists TRBD2, though no DNA is available to test this call. CDR3 length: 17 amino acids. The V gene's germline CDR1 is MNHEY and CDR2 SMNVEV (reference sequence). The CDR3 sequence is CASSLAPSPSRQNIQYF.

This rearrangement joins TRBV12-3 or TRBV12-4 to TRBJ2-2. This CDR3 spans 12 amino acids. The CDR3 sequence: CASTPNTGELFF.

The chain combines TRBV5-1 with TRBJ1-6; without DNA, the TCRdb call of TRBD1 cannot be checked. The germline CDR1 and CDR2 sequences are SGHRS and YFSETQ. There are 13 residues in the CDR3. CDR3 sequence reads: CASSPGSYSSLHF.

V usage is TRBV12-3 or TRBV12-4 and J usage is TRBJ2-7; TCRdb indicates TRBD1, and absent DNA this call remains unverified. There are 15 residues in the CDR3. The CDR3 sequence: CASSLFPGVPREQYF.

The chain uses TRBV29-1 and TRBJ1-4; without DNA, the TCRdb call of TRBD1 cannot be checked. Germline V gives CDR1 SQVTM, CDR2 ANQGSEA. The CDR3 extends over 13 amino acids. The CDR3 here is CSLYDEGNEKLFF.

This chain joins TRBV29-1 and TRBJ1-1. The germline V gene encodes CDR1 SQVTM and CDR2 ANQGSEA. This CDR3 is built from 16 residues. CDR3 protein: CSVGHSVVEYTPEAFF.

The chain is built from TRBV12-3 or TRBV12-4 and TRBJ2-1; TCRdb's assignment of TRBD1 cannot be checked, as there is no DNA. The CDR3 sequence is 18 residues long. CDR3: CASSFFVWGASSYNEQFF.

The V gene is TRBV27, the J gene TRBJ2-1; no DNA is available, so the TRBD1 call from TCRdb remains unchecked. In germline, CDR1 is MNHEY, CDR2 SMNVEV (reference sequence). This CDR3 spans 15 amino acids. This CDR3 reads CASSPREAVSVEQFF.

The chain recombines TRBV4-2 with TRBJ2-7; no DNA is available, so the TRBD1 call from TCRdb remains unchecked. The germline V gene encodes CDR1 LGHNA and CDR2 YNFKEQ. CDR3 size: 16 residues. CDR3 region: CASSPTPGTGFLEQYF.

The chain joins TRBV14 to TRBJ2-3. This CDR3 contains 16 residues. The germline gives CDR1 SGHDN, CDR2 FVKESK. This CDR3 reads CASSQDLGVIGDTQYF.

The genes are TRBV7-9 and TRBJ2-2; no DNA is available, so the TRBD2 call from TCRdb remains unchecked. Germline CDR1 and CDR2: SEHNR and FQNEAQ (reference sequence). CDR3 length: 16 amino acids. The CDR3 region is CASSGGLADYTGELFF. Full variable domain (missing parts from reference TRBV7-9 and TRBJ2-2): DTGVSQNPRHKITKRGQNVTFRCDPISEHNRLYWYRQTLGQGPEFLTYFQNEAQLEKSRLLSDRFSAERPKGSFSTLEIQRTEQGDSAMYLCASSGGLADYTGELFFGEGSRLTVL.

The CDR3: CAAGVAGAGELFF. This sequence joins TRBV10-3 and TRBJ2-2; the TCRdb call, TRBD2, lacks DNA for checking. Germline V gives CDR1 ENHRY, CDR2 SYGVKD. The CDR3 is made up of 13 amino acids.

The J gene is TRBJ2-3, the V gene TRBV12-3 or TRBV12-4; TCRdb designates TRBD1, a call that cannot be tested without DNA. The CDR3 totals 15 residues. The CDR3: CASSLVGGATDTQYF.

J is TRBJ2-3 and V is TRBV9. The germline V gene encodes CDR1 SGDLS and CDR2 YYNGEE. The CDR3 extends over 15 amino acids. The CDR3 region is CASSVAGDSMDTQYF.

The rearrangement uses TRBV20-1 and TRBJ2-1; as DNA is missing, the TRBD1 call by TCRdb cannot be tested. The CDR3 has 13 amino acids. Germline CDR1 is DFQATT and CDR2 is SNEGSKA (reference sequence). This CDR3 is CSARIPGDNEQFF.

CDR3 protein: CAWSVSRVNEQFF. V usage is TRBV30 and J usage is TRBJ2-1. CDR1 and CDR2 (germline): GTSNPN, SVGIG (reference sequence). CDR3 size: 13 residues.

The V gene is TRBV10-2, the J gene TRBJ2-1; TCRdb outputs TRBD2, but without DNA this stays unchecked. This CDR3 has 15 residues. The germline CDR1 and CDR2 sequences are WSHSY and SAAADI. Here the CDR3 reads CASRLADSSYNEQFF.

The V gene is TRBV7-2, the J gene TRBJ2-3; the TCRdb D gene call, TRBD1, has no DNA to confirm it. This CDR3 contains 16 residues. The germline V gene encodes CDR1 SGHTA and CDR2 FQGNSA. CDR3 in amino acids: CASSNPGGGKTDTQYF.

The J gene is TRBJ1-4, the V gene TRBV7-2. The CDR3 is made up of 15 amino acids. The germline gives CDR1 SGHTA, CDR2 FQGNSA. CDR3 loop: CASSLAPLLGEKLFF.

The rearrangement joins TRBV5-1 to TRBJ1-2; TCRdb's D call of TRBD1 is untestable without DNA. The germline V gene has CDR1 SGHRS and CDR2 YFSETQ. This CDR3 spans 14 amino acids. The CDR3 loop is CASTLGGAVYGYTF.

The genes are TRBV29-1 and TRBJ2-1; TCRdb's assignment of TRBD2 cannot be checked, as there is no DNA. Germline V gene lookup returns CDR1 SQVTM and CDR2 ANQGSEA. CDR3 size: 15 residues. The CDR3: CSAHLGTSGIIEQFF.

The chain couples TRBV29-1 to TRBJ2-3; TCRdb reports TRBD2, a call that lacks DNA to check it against. CDR3 size: 15 residues. The germline CDR1 and CDR2 sequences are SQVTM and ANQGSEA. The CDR3 loop reads CSVERTSGELGTQYF.

This chain uses TRBV20-1 with TRBJ2-7; as DNA is missing, the TRBD2 call by TCRdb cannot be tested. This CDR3 contains 17 residues. CDR1 and CDR2 from the germline V gene are DFQATT and SNEGSKA (reference sequence). Here the CDR3 reads CSARVWGASGTSYEQYF.

The rearrangement joins TRBV10-2 to TRBJ2-3; TCRdb's D gene call, TRBD2, goes unchecked for lack of DNA. The CDR3 contains 15 residues. CDR1 WSHSY and CDR2 SAAADI come from the germline V gene. CDR3 loop: CASSAEERGTDTQYF.

V is TRBV30 and J is TRBJ2-7; TCRdb designates TRBD1, a call that cannot be tested without DNA. The CDR3 sequence is 14 residues long. Germline CDR1 GTSNPN, CDR2 SVGIG (reference sequence). The CDR3 sequence is CAWIRTGITYEQYF. Variable domain in full (rest from reference TRBV30 and TRBJ2-7): SQTIHQWPATLVQPVGSPLSLECTVEGTSNPNLYWYRQAAGRGLQLLFYSVGIGQISSEVPQNLSASRPQDRQFILSSKKLLLSDSGFYLCAWIRTGITYEQYFGPGTRLTVT.

J is TRBJ2-7 and V is TRBV14. The CDR3 has 13 amino acids. Germline CDR1 is SGHDN and CDR2 is FVKESK. The CDR3 sequence is CASSHLKKSEQYF.

This sequence joins TRBV9 and TRBJ1-1. Germline CDR1 and CDR2: SGDLS and YYNGEE. There are 12 residues in the CDR3. The CDR3 reads CASSSANTEAFF.

This chain connects TRBV2 to TRBJ2-7; lacking DNA, the TRBD2 call made by TCRdb goes unchecked. Germline loops: CDR1 SNHLY, CDR2 FYNNEI. CDR3 length: 14 residues. The CDR3 loop is CASSDLREWDEQYF.

The genes are TRBV5-6 and TRBJ2-1; checking the TCRdb D call of TRBD1 is not possible without DNA. The germline V gene has CDR1 SGHDT and CDR2 YYEEEE. The CDR3 loop spans 16 amino acids. This CDR3 is CASSPGLQVVGNEQFF. The variable domain in full, with the rest retrieved from reference TRBV5-6 and TRBJ2-1, is DAGVTQSPTHLIKTRGQQVTLRCSPKSGHDTVSWYQQALGQGPQFIFQYYEEEERQRGNFPDRFSGHQFPNYSSELNVNALLLGDSALYLCASSPGLQVVGNEQFFGPGTRLTVL.

The rearrangement uses TRBV27 and TRBJ2-1; TCRdb calls TRBD2, which cannot be checked without DNA. This CDR3 spans 15 amino acids. Germline CDR1 is MNHEY and CDR2 is SMNVEV (reference sequence). This chain's CDR3 is CASSPGTSGRSGQFF.

The rearrangement uses TRBV6-6 and TRBJ2-7. The germline V gene encodes CDR1 MNHNY and CDR2 SVGAGI (reference sequence). The CDR3 runs to 11 residues. This CDR3 reads CASRIHYEQYF.